This T cell receptor (beta chain) was captured by sequencing in a study of T cell responses to AZD1222 COVID-19 vaccine. The study's findings and limits: Repertoires were obtained only post-peak T cell response. Baseline seropositivity characterized only 5 or 6 AZD1222 recipients. Elevations in Spike-specific TCR breadth and depth followed administration of two AZD1222 doses.

Points on this clone: What it binds is not known.

In germline, CDR1 is KGHDR, CDR2 SFDVKD. The CDR3 totals 15 residues. V dropped 1 base and J dropped 4; count of bases not matched to a gene: 1. Only in-frame clones appear in the TCRdb table, and some are missing; sequencing was by immunoSEQ multiplex PCR. In the table there are about 120,000 clones, approximately 83% of which are singletons. This specimen consisted of peripheral blood, obtained on day 0 of AZD1222 vaccination. This clonotype was sampled from an adult in good health. The chain uses TRBV24-1 and TRBJ2-5; 11 nucleotides match TRBD2. This chain's CDR3 is CATSDLGLAGETQYF. The CDR3 DNA follows: TGTGCCACCAGTGATTTAGGACTAGCGGGAGAGACCCAGTACTTC.